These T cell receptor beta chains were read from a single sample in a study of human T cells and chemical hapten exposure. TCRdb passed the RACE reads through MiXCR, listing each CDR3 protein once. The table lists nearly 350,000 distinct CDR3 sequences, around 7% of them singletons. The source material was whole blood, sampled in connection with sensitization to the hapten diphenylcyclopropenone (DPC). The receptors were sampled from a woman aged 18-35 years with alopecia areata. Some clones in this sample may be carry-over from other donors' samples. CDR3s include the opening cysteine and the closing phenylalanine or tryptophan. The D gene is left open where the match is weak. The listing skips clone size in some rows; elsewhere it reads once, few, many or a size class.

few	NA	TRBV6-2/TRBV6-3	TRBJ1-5	TGTGCCAGCAGCGACCGGACCCGGCAGCCCCAGCATTTT	CASSDRTRQPQHF
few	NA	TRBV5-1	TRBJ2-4	TGCGCCAGCAGCTTGGGATTCACAGGACCCGAGGGCATTCAGTACTTC	CASSLGFTGPEGIQYF
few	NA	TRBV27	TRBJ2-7	TGTGCCAGCAGTTCCTTACGGGACCTTCCCTACGAGCAGTACTTC	CASSSLRDLPYEQYF
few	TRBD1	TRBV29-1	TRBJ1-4	TGCAGCGTTGGGCAGGGGGCGCCGGCTAATGAAAAACTGTTTTTT	CSVGQGAPANEKLFF
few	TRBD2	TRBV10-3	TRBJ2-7	TGTGCCATCAGCGGGGAGGGCGAGCAGTACTTC	CAISGEGEQYF
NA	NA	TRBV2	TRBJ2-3	TGTGCCCTCCGCCGGGTTCGGTATCCGGATACGCAGTATTTT	CALRRVRYPDTQYF
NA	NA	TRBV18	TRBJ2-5	TGTGCCAGCTCGTCAGGGGAACAAGAGACCCAGTACTTC	CASSSGEQETQYF
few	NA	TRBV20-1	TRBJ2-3	TGCAGTGCGGTCAGCGGATTTACAGATACGCAGTATTTT	CSAVSGFTDTQYF
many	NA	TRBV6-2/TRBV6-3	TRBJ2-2	TGTGCCAGCAGTTACTCCGGGCTAGCGAGGGACTGGGAGCTGTTTTTT	CASSYSGLARDWELFF
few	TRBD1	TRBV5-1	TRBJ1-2	TGCGCCAGCAGCTCGGATGCCGGGACAGGGAGAGGCTACACCTTC	CASSSDAGTGRGYTF
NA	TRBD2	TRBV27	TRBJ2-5	TGTGCCAGCAGTTGGGGACTAGCAGGCCAAGAGACCCAGTACTTC	CASSWGLAGQETQYF
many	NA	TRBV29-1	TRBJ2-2	TGCAGCGTTGAAGATAACACCGGGGAGCTGTTTTTT	CSVEDNTGELFF
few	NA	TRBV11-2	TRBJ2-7	TGTGCCAGCAGAAGCCTAGCCTACGAGCAGTACTTC	CASRSLAYEQYF
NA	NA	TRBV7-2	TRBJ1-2	TGTGCCAGCAGCTTAGCAAAGGGTTGGAGCTATGGCTACACCTTC	CASSLAKGWSYGYTF
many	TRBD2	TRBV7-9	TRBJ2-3	TGTGCCAGCAGCTTCCCTGGGACTAAGCGGGGGTCAGATACGCAGTATTTT	CASSFPGTKRGSDTQYF
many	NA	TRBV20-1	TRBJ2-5	TGCAGTGCTTACCCGGCCTCCTCCACCCGAGAGACCCAGTACTTC	CSAYPASSTRETQYF
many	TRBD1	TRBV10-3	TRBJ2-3	TGTGCCACCGGACAGGGGGAGCCAGATACGCAGTATTTT	CATGQGEPDTQYF
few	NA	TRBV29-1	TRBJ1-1	TGCAGCGTTGTACCGGGGAACACTGAAGCTTTCTTT	CSVVPGNTEAFF
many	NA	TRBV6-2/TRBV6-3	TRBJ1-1	TGTGCCGACCCTCATTGTTGCACTGAAGCTTTCTTT	CADPHCCTEAFF
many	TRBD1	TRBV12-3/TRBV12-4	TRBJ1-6	TGTGCCAGCAGTCGAACAGGGGTCCCTAATTCACCCCTCCACTTT	CASSRTGVPNSPLHF
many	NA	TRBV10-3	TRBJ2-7	TGTGCCACCTCTGACACCGGTGAGCAGTACTTC	CATSDTGEQYF
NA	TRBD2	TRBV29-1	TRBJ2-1	TGCTGCGGCGTAGCGGGGGGGCCTGAGCAGTTCTTC	CCGVAGGPEQFF
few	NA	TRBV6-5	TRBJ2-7	TGTGCCAGCAGGACAGGGACTGGCGAGCAGTACTTC	CASRTGTGEQYF
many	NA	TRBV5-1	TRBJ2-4	TGCGCCAGCAGCTTAGTTGGCAGAGAAAACATTCAGTACTTC	CASSLVGRENIQYF
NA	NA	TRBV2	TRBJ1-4	TGTGCCAGCAGCCCGACCTGGAATGAAAAACTGTTTTTT	CASSPTWNEKLFF
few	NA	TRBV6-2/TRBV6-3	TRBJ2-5	TGTGCCAGCAGTTCGAACGGGGAACCCCAAGAGACCCAGTACTTC	CASSSNGEPQETQYF
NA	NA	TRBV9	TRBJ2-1	TGTGCCAGCAGCGCCGGGACTCCAGCGGGCAATGAGCAGTTCTTC	CASSAGTPAGNEQFF
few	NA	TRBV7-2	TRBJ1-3	TGTGCCAGCAGCGCCAGGCCACCCTCTGGAAACACCATATATTTT	CASSARPPSGNTIYF
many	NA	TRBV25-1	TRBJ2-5	TGTGCCAGCAGTGAATTCGACAGCCAAGAGACCCAGTACTTC	CASSEFDSQETQYF
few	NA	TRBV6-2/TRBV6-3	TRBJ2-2	TGTGCCAGCAAGAAGACAGGGAACACCGGGGAGCTGTTTTTT	CASKKTGNTGELFF
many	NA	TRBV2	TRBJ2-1	TGTGCCAGCAGTGTCGACCGTAATGAGCAGTTCTTC	CASSVDRNEQFF
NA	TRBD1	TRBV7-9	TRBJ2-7	TGTGCCAGCAGCAACGCCGGGACAGGAAGATACGAGCAGTACTTC	CASSNAGTGRYEQYF
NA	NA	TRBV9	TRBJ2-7	TGTGCCAGCAGCGTAGAGGGGAACCCTTATCACGAGCAGTACTTC	CASSVEGNPYHEQYF
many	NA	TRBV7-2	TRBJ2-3	TGTGCCAGCAGCTACCGACTAGTTCCTTCTAGCACAGATACGCAGTATTTT	CASSYRLVPSSTDTQYF
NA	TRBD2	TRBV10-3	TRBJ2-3	TGTGCCATCAGTGAGCGGGGGGGCCTTGATACGCAGTATTTT	CAISERGGLDTQYF
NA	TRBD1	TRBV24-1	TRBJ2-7	TGTGCCACCAGTGATCCCCGGGACAGAAGTGGCGAGCAGTACTTC	CATSDPRDRSGEQYF
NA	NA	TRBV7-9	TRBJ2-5	TGTGCCAGCAGCACACAGGGGACTGAGACCCAGTACTTC	CASSTQGTETQYF
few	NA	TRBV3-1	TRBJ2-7	TGTGCCAGCAGCCCAGGAGGAAGCCCCTACGAGCAGTACTTC	CASSPGGSPYEQYF
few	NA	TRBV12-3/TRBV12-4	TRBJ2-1	TGTGCCAGCAGTTTCTCGGGTGGAGATCCCTACAATGAGCAGTTCTTC	CASSFSGGDPYNEQFF
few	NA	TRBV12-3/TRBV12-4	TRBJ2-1	TGTGCCAGCAGTTCCCCTCGGGGTAGCGGACTATACAATGAGCAGTTCTTC	CASSSPRGSGLYNEQFF
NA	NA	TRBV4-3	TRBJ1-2	TGCGCCAGCAGCCAAGATGACAGGAACTATGGCTACACCTTC	CASSQDDRNYGYTF
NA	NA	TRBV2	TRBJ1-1	TGTGCCAGCGGCAGGGATCTTGAAGCTTTCTTT	CASGRDLEAFF
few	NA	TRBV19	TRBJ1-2	TGTGCCAGCAGTAGGGGCAACTATGGCTACACCTTC	CASSRGNYGYTF
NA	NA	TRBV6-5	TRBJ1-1	TGTGCCAGCAGTTACTCTCTGCTTTTCGACACTGAAGCTTTCTTT	CASSYSLLFDTEAFF
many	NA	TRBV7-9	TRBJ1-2	TGTGCCAGCAGCTTAGTGGGGGAGTTTCATGGCTACACCTTC	CASSLVGEFHGYTF
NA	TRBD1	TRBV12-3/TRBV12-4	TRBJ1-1	TGTGCCAGCAGGATTAGTGTCCGGACAGGCCTGTGGGTCACTGAAGCTTTCTTT	CASRISVRTGLWVTEAFF
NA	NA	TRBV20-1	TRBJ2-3	TGCAGTGCCGCCTCTAGCTTCACAGATACGCAGTATTTT	CSAASSFTDTQYF
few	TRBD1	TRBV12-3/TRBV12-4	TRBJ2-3	TGTGCCAGCAGCGGGACAGGGAGGAGCACAGATACGCAGTATTTT	CASSGTGRSTDTQYF
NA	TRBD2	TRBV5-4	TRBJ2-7	TGTGCCAGCAGCCCCATTCATCTTCTAGCGGGCGGTTTGCACGAGCAGTACTTC	CASSPIHLLAGGLHEQYF
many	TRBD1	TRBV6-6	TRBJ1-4	TGTGCCAGCAGTTCCCGGGACAGGCGTGAAAAACTGTTTTTT	CASSSRDRREKLFF
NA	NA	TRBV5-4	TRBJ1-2	TGTGCCAGCAGCCTCTCGGACTTTCTTAACTATGGCTACACCTTC	CASSLSDFLNYGYTF
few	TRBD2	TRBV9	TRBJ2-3	TGTGCCAGCAGCGTAGGGGGTAGCGGGGGCTTCACAGATACGCAGTATTTT	CASSVGGSGGFTDTQYF
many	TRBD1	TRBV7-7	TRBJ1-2	TGTGCACTGCTCTGGGGACAGATTAACTATGGCTACACCTTC	CALLWGQINYGYTF